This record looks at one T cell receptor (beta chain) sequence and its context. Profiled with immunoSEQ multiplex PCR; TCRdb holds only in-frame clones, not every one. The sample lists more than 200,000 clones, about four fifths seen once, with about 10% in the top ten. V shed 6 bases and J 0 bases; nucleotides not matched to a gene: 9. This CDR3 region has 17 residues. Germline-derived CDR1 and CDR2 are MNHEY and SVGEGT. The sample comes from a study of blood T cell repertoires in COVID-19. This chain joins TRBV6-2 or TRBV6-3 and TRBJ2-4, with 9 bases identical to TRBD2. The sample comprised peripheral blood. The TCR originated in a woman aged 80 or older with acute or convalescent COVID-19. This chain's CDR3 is CASSLAGVPLAKNIQYF. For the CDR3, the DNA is TGTGCCAGCAGCTTAGCGGGAGTTCCCCTAGCCAAAAACATTCAGTACTTC.